This is a list of T cell receptor beta chains from one sample in a study of blood T cell repertoires in COVID-19. Using immunoSEQ multiplex PCR, the repertoire was profiled, and TCRdb retains in-frame clones only, with some absent. The sample lists 360,000 or so clones; more than 70% were seen once. The sequenced material came from PBMCs or T cells enriched from blood (not recorded which). All receptors come from a woman in her twenties or thirties who had been exposed to COVID-19. Both conserved end residues are part of each CDR3. A D gene is named only where the DNA matches it firmly. Clone size is not always given. Where it is, it says once, few, many or a class for expanded clones.

j_gene: TRBJ1-2
d_gene: NA
abundance: NA
v_gene: TRBV7-2
CDR3nt: TGTGCCAGCAGCTTAGGGCGGGCAGCAGCTAACTATGGCTACACCTTC
CDR3aa: CASSLGRAAANYGYTF

j_gene: TRBJ2-7
d_gene: NA
abundance: few
v_gene: TRBV5-6
CDR3nt: TGTGCCAGCAGCTTGGCAGGCGAGCAGTACTTC
CDR3aa: CASSLAGEQYF

j_gene: TRBJ2-7
d_gene: NA
abundance: NA
v_gene: TRBV7-9
CDR3nt: TGTGCCAGCAGCTTACCCGTGGGGCGGACCAGCTCCTACGAGCAGTACTTC
CDR3aa: CASSLPVGRTSSYEQYF

j_gene: TRBJ2-5
d_gene: NA
abundance: NA
v_gene: TRBV5-6
CDR3nt: TGTGCCAGCAGCTCCCCGGACTCATTAGAGACCCAGTACTTC
CDR3aa: CASSSPDSLETQYF

j_gene: TRBJ1-1
d_gene: TRBD1
abundance: NA
v_gene: TRBV5-8
CDR3nt: TGTGCCAGCTGCCGGACAGGGCGAAGCACTGAAGCTTTCTTT
CDR3aa: CASCRTGRSTEAFF

j_gene: TRBJ1-1
d_gene: TRBD1
abundance: NA
v_gene: TRBV29-1
CDR3nt: TGCAGCGTCGTCCGACAGGGAAACACTGAAGCTTTCTTT
CDR3aa: CSVVRQGNTEAFF

j_gene: TRBJ2-5
d_gene: TRBD2
abundance: NA
v_gene: TRBV2
CDR3nt: TGTGCCAGCAGTGAAGTTGCTAGCGGGAGGGCCGGAGAGACCCAGTACTTC
CDR3aa: CASSEVASGRAGETQYF

j_gene: TRBJ1-1
d_gene: TRBD1
abundance: NA
v_gene: TRBV6-5
CDR3nt: TGTGCCAGCATAGGACAGGGAGACACTGAAGCTTTCTTT
CDR3aa: CASIGQGDTEAFF

j_gene: TRBJ2-3
d_gene: TRBD1
abundance: NA
v_gene: TRBV28
CDR3nt: TGTGCCAGCAGCTTAACAGGGACAGACACAGATACGCAGTATTTT
CDR3aa: CASSLTGTDTDTQYF

j_gene: TRBJ2-3
d_gene: NA
abundance: NA
v_gene: TRBV4-1
CDR3nt: TGCGCCAGCAGCCAAGAGGGCAGGGAAGGGGATACGCAGTATTTT
CDR3aa: CASSQEGREGDTQYF

j_gene: TRBJ1-3
d_gene: NA
abundance: NA
v_gene: TRBV18
CDR3nt: TGTGCCAGCACCTCCCCAGGGGACGCGAACACCATATATTTT
CDR3aa: CASTSPGDANTIYF

j_gene: TRBJ1-1
d_gene: TRBD1
abundance: once
v_gene: TRBV27
CDR3nt: TGTGCCAGCAGTTTATCTAAGGGGACAGGCGGGGAGAACACTGAAGCTTTCTTT
CDR3aa: CASSLSKGTGGENTEAFF

j_gene: TRBJ1-5
d_gene: TRBD1
abundance: once
v_gene: TRBV3-1/TRBV3-2
CDR3nt: TGTGCCAGCGGACAGGGATTCGGGAGCAATCAGCCCCAGCATTTT
CDR3aa: CASGQGFGSNQPQHF

j_gene: TRBJ1-5
d_gene: NA
abundance: NA
v_gene: TRBV6-5
CDR3nt: TGTGCCAGCAGTTATGAGGCAGGCAATCAGCCCCAGCATTTT
CDR3aa: CASSYEAGNQPQHF

j_gene: TRBJ2-7
d_gene: TRBD2
abundance: NA
v_gene: TRBV30
CDR3nt: TGTGCCTGGACCCAGACTAGCGGACGGGACGAGCAGTACTTC
CDR3aa: CAWTQTSGRDEQYF

j_gene: TRBJ2-3
d_gene: NA
abundance: NA
v_gene: TRBV28
CDR3nt: TGTGCCAGCAGCCCCGTGCGGGATACGCAGTATTTT
CDR3aa: CASSPVRDTQYF

j_gene: TRBJ1-1
d_gene: TRBD1
abundance: NA
v_gene: TRBV28
CDR3nt: TGTGCCAGCAGTTTAACAGGGGGTAAGACTGAAGCTTTCTTT
CDR3aa: CASSLTGGKTEAFF

j_gene: TRBJ2-7
d_gene: NA
abundance: NA
v_gene: TRBV6-5
CDR3nt: TGTGCCAGCACAGGGAGGCTGAACGAGCAGTACTTC
CDR3aa: CASTGRLNEQYF

j_gene: TRBJ1-2
d_gene: NA
abundance: NA
v_gene: TRBV7-9
CDR3nt: TGTGCCAGCAGCTTAGCTGCAGGAAGTGGCTACACCTTC
CDR3aa: CASSLAAGSGYTF

j_gene: TRBJ1-6
d_gene: TRBD1
abundance: once
v_gene: TRBV7-9
CDR3nt: TGTGCCAGCAGCTGGGGACAGACCAATTCACCCCTCCACTTT
CDR3aa: CASSWGQTNSPLHF

j_gene: TRBJ2-3
d_gene: TRBD2
abundance: NA
v_gene: TRBV4-2
CDR3nt: TGTGCCAGCAGCCGACTTTCTAGCGGACCCACAGATACGCAGTATTTT
CDR3aa: CASSRLSSGPTDTQYF

j_gene: TRBJ2-7
d_gene: NA
abundance: once
v_gene: TRBV7-9
CDR3nt: TGTGCCAGCAGCCCCGGAGCGCTCTACGAGCAGTACTTC
CDR3aa: CASSPGALYEQYF

j_gene: TRBJ1-2
d_gene: NA
abundance: NA
v_gene: TRBV30
CDR3nt: TGTGCCTGGACCATCGGTCGGGGTGATGGCTACACCTTC
CDR3aa: CAWTIGRGDGYTF

j_gene: TRBJ1-2
d_gene: NA
abundance: NA
v_gene: TRBV3-1/TRBV3-2
CDR3nt: TGTGCCAGCAGCCAAGTTCCCGGTCTAGCTAACTATGGCTACACCTTC
CDR3aa: CASSQVPGLANYGYTF

j_gene: TRBJ2-3
d_gene: TRBD2
abundance: NA
v_gene: TRBV30
CDR3nt: TGTGCCTGGAGCCGACTAGCGGAGAGCACAGATACGCAGTATTTT
CDR3aa: CAWSRLAESTDTQYF

j_gene: TRBJ1-5
d_gene: TRBD1
abundance: once
v_gene: TRBV3-1/TRBV3-2
CDR3nt: TGTGCCAGCAGCCAACTCCAGGGGGCTGGTCAGCCCCAGCATTTT
CDR3aa: CASSQLQGAGQPQHF

j_gene: TRBJ2-1
d_gene: TRBD2
abundance: NA
v_gene: TRBV11-3
CDR3nt: TGTGCCAGCAGCTTCATCTCCGCGGGGGGCGATGAGCAGTTCTTC
CDR3aa: CASSFISAGGDEQFF

j_gene: TRBJ1-6
d_gene: NA
abundance: NA
v_gene: TRBV3-1/TRBV3-2
CDR3nt: TGTGCCAGCAGCCAAGACAGGATCAGGAATTCACCCCTCCACTTT
CDR3aa: CASSQDRIRNSPLHF

j_gene: TRBJ1-1
d_gene: NA
abundance: NA
v_gene: TRBV5-5
CDR3nt: TGTGCCAGCAGCTTTCGTTCCAACACTGAAGCTTTCTTT
CDR3aa: CASSFRSNTEAFF

j_gene: TRBJ2-3
d_gene: NA
abundance: NA
v_gene: TRBV21-1
CDR3nt: TGTGCCAGCAGCAAAGAATGGGCTAGCGTAGATACGCAGTATTTT
CDR3aa: CASSKEWASVDTQYF

j_gene: TRBJ2-5
d_gene: TRBD1
abundance: NA
v_gene: TRBV5-4
CDR3nt: TGTGCCAGCAGCTCCTGGGACAGGCCCCAAGAGACCCAGTACTTC
CDR3aa: CASSSWDRPQETQYF

j_gene: TRBJ2-1
d_gene: NA
abundance: NA
v_gene: TRBV13
CDR3nt: TGTGCCAGCAGCCCGCCAGCCGGGGACTTCTCCTACAATGAGCAGTTCTTC
CDR3aa: CASSPPAGDFSYNEQFF

j_gene: TRBJ2-5
d_gene: NA
abundance: NA
v_gene: TRBV7-9
CDR3nt: TGTGCCAGCAGCCTAGGTCAGGGGCCCTTCGATACCCAGTACTTC
CDR3aa: CASSLGQGPFDTQYF

j_gene: TRBJ2-5
d_gene: NA
abundance: NA
v_gene: TRBV24-1
CDR3nt: TGTGCCACCAGTAACCCCCTTACAGGGTCGGAAGAGACCCAGTACTTC
CDR3aa: CATSNPLTGSEETQYF

j_gene: TRBJ2-3
d_gene: NA
abundance: few
v_gene: TRBV28
CDR3nt: TGTGCCAGCAGCACGATACTAATTACACCCCTAGGCACAGATACGCAGTATTTT
CDR3aa: CASSTILITPLGTDTQYF

j_gene: TRBJ2-7
d_gene: TRBD2
abundance: NA
v_gene: TRBV15
CDR3nt: TGTGCCACCAGCAGAGATCACGGGGGGTCCTACGAGCAGTACTTC
CDR3aa: CATSRDHGGSYEQYF

j_gene: TRBJ2-1
d_gene: TRBD2
abundance: NA
v_gene: TRBV7-9
CDR3nt: TGTGCCAGCAGATCCGGGACTAGCCCTGAGCAGTTCTTC
CDR3aa: CASRSGTSPEQFF

j_gene: TRBJ1-1
d_gene: TRBD1
abundance: NA
v_gene: TRBV12-3/TRBV12-4
CDR3nt: TGTGCCAGCATTACAGGACAGGGTGAAGCTTTCTTT
CDR3aa: CASITGQGEAFF

j_gene: TRBJ1-1
d_gene: TRBD1
abundance: NA
v_gene: TRBV28
CDR3nt: TGTGCCAGCAGTCTAAGACAGGGTCCGAACACTGAAGCTTTCTTT
CDR3aa: CASSLRQGPNTEAFF

j_gene: TRBJ2-7
d_gene: TRBD1
abundance: NA
v_gene: TRBV29-1
CDR3nt: TGCAGGTGCTCCGGGACAGCGACCTACGAGCAGTACTTC
CDR3aa: CRCSGTATYEQYF

j_gene: TRBJ1-1
d_gene: NA
abundance: NA
v_gene: TRBV27
CDR3nt: TGTGCCAGCAGTCCCCTCTTGACGGGGATGAACACTGAAGCTTTCTTT
CDR3aa: CASSPLLTGMNTEAFF

j_gene: TRBJ2-5
d_gene: NA
abundance: NA
v_gene: TRBV5-1
CDR3nt: TGCGCCAGCAGCTTCCAGACAGGAGCCCAAGAGACCCAGTACTTC
CDR3aa: CASSFQTGAQETQYF

j_gene: TRBJ2-3
d_gene: TRBD1
abundance: once
v_gene: TRBV7-9
CDR3nt: TGTGCCAGCAGCCCACCGGGACAGGGAACAGATACGCAGTATTTT
CDR3aa: CASSPPGQGTDTQYF

j_gene: TRBJ2-5
d_gene: NA
abundance: NA
v_gene: TRBV19
CDR3nt: TGTGCCAGTAGTATAGATCAGAGAGGGGAGACCCAGTACTTC
CDR3aa: CASSIDQRGETQYF

j_gene: TRBJ2-1
d_gene: TRBD2
abundance: NA
v_gene: TRBV11-3
CDR3nt: TGTGCCAGCAGCTTACCCCCTAGCGGGAGATTCTACAATGAGCAGTTCTTC
CDR3aa: CASSLPPSGRFYNEQFF

j_gene: TRBJ1-1
d_gene: NA
abundance: NA
v_gene: TRBV27
CDR3nt: TGTGCCAGCAGTCTGACAGGGAACACTGAAGCTTTCTTT
CDR3aa: CASSLTGNTEAFF